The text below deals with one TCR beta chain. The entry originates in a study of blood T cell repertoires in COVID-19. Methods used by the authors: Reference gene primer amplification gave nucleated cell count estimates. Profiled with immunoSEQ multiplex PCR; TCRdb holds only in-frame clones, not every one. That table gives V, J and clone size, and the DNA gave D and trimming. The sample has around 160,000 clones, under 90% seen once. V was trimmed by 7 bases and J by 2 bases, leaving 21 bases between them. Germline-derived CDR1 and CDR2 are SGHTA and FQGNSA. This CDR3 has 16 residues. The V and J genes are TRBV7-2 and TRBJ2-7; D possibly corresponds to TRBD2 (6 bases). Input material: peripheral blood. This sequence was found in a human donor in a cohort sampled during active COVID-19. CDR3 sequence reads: CASTVGRATGAYEQYF. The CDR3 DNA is TGTGCCAGCACCGTAGGACGGGCCACGGGAGCCTACGAGCAGTACTTC.